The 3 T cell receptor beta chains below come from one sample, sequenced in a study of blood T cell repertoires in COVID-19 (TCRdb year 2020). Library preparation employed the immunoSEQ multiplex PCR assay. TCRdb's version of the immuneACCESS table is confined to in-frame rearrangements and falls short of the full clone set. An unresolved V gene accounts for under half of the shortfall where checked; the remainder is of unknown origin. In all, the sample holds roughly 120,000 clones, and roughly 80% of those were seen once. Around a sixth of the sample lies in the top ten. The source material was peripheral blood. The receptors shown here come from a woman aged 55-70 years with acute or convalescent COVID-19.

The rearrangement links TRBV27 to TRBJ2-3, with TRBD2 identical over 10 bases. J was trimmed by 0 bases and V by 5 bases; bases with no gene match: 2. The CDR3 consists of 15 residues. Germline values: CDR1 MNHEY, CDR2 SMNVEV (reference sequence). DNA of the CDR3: TGTGCCAGCAGTAGCGGGGGGGCTAGCACAGATACGCAGTATTTT. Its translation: CASSSGGASTDTQYF.

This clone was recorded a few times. Written as DNA, the CDR3 is TGTGCCTGGAAGGGGCAGGGTAACACTGAAGCTTTCTTT. Its translation is CAWKGQGNTEAFF. This chain joins TRBV30 and TRBJ1-1, with D possibly matching TRBD1 (5 bases). Trimming removed 4 bases at V and 2 bases at J, with 11 bases between. Per the germline V gene, CDR1 is GTSNPN and CDR2 is SVGIG (reference sequence). The CDR3 contains 13 residues. Full variable domain (remainder filled in from reference TRBV30 and TRBJ1-1): SQTIHQWPATLVQPVGSPLSLECTVEGTSNPNLYWYRQAAGRGLQLLFYSVGIGQISSEVPQNLSASRPQDRQFILSSKKLLLSDSGFYLCAWKGQGNTEAFFGQGTRLTVV.

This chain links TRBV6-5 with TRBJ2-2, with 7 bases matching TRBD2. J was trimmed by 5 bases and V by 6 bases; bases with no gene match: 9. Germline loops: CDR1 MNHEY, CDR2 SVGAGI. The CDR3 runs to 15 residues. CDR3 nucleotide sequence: TGTGCCAGCAGGCGAGGGACTAAGCAGACCGGGGAGCTGTTTTTT. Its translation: CASRRGTKQTGELFF.